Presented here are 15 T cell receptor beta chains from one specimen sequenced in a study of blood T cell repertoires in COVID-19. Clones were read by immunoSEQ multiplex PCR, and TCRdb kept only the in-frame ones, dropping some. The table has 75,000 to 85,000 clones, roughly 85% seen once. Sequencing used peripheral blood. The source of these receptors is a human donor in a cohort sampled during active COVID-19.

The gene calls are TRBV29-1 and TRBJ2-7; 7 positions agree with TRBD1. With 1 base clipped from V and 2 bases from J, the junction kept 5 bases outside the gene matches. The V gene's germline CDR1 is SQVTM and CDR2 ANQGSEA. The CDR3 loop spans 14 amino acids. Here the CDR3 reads CSVEGGDRAYEQYF. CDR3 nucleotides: TGCAGCGTTGAAGGGGGAGACAGGGCCTACGAGCAGTACTTC.

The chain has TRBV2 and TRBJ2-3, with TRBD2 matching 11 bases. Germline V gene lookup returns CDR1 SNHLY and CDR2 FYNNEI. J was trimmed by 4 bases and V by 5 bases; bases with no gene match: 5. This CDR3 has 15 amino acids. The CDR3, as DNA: TGTGCCAGCAGTTCCCTAGCGGGAGGCGCAGATACGCAGTATTTT. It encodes CASSSLAGGADTQYF.

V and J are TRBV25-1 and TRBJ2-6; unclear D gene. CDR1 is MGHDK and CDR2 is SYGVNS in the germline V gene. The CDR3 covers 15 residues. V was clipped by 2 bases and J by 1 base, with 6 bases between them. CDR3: CASSELSSGANVLTF. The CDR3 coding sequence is TGTGCCAGCAGTGAACTTAGTTCTGGGGCCAACGTCCTGACTTTC.

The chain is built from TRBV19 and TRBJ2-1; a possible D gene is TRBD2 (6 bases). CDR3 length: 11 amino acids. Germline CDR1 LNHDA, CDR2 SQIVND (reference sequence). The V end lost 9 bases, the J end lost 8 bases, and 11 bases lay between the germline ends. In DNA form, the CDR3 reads TGTGCCAGCGGCGGGGAGGATGAGCAGTTCTTC. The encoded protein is CASGGEDEQFF.

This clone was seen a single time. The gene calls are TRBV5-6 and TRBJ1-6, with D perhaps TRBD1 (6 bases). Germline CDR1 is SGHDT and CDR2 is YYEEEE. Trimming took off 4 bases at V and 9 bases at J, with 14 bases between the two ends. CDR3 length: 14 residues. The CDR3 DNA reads TGTGCCAGCAGCGTAGGGGGTAGATTTTCACCCCTCCACTTT. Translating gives CASSVGGRFSPLHF.

CDR3 sequence reads: CASSDRVRTNSYNEQFF. As DNA, the CDR3 is TGTGCCAGCAGTGATCGGGTTAGAACAAACTCCTACAATGAGCAGTTCTTC. The gene calls are TRBV6-4 and TRBJ2-1; D is unresolved. V was trimmed by 3 bases and J by 0 bases, leaving 15 bases between them. Germline V gives CDR1 MRHNA, CDR2 SNTAGT. The CDR3 contains 17 residues.

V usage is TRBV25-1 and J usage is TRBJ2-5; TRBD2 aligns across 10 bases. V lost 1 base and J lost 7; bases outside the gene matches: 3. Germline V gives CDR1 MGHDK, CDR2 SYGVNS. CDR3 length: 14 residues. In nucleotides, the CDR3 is TGTGCCAGCAGTGAATCGGCTAGCGGGGGGACCCAGTACTTC. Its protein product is CASSESASGGTQYF.

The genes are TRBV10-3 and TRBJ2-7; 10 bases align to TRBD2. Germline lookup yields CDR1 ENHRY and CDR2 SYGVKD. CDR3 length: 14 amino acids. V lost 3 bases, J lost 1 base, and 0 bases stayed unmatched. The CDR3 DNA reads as TGTGCCATCAGTGAACTAGCGGGGTCCTACGAGCAGTACTTC. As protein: CAISELAGSYEQYF.

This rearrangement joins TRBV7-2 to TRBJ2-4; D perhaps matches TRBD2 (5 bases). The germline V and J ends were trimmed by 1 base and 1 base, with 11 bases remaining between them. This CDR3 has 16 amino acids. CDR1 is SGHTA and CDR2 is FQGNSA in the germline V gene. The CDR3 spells CASSLGLARAKNIQYF. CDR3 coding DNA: TGTGCCAGCAGCTTAGGGCTAGCCCGGGCCAAAAACATTCAGTACTTC. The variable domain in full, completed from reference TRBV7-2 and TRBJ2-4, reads GAGVSQSPSNKVTEKGKDVELRCDPISGHTALYWYRQSLGQGLEFLIYFQGNSAPDKSGLPSDRFSAERTGGSVSTLTIQRTQQEDSAVYLCASSLGLARAKNIQYFGAGTRLSVL.

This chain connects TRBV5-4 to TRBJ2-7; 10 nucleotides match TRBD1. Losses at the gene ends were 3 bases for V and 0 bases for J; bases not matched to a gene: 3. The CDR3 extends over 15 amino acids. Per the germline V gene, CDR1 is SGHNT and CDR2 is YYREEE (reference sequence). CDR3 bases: TGTGCCAGCAGCTGGGGACAGGGGAACTCCTACGAGCAGTACTTC. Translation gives CASSWGQGNSYEQYF.

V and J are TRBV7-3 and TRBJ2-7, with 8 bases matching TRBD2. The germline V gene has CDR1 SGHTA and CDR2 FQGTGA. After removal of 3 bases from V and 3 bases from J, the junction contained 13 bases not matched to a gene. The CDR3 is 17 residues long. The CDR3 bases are TGTGCCAGCAGCTTCTTGAGTTGTACGGGGGGGATCTACGAGCAGTACTTC. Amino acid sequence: CASSFLSCTGGIYEQYF.

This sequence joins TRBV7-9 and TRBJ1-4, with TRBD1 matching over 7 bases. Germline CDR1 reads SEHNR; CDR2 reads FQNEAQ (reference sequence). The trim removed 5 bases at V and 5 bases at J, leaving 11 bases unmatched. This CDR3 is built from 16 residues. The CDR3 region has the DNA TGTGCCAGCAGCACACCACCGGGGACAGTGAATGAAAAACTGTTTTTT. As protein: CASSTPPGTVNEKLFF.

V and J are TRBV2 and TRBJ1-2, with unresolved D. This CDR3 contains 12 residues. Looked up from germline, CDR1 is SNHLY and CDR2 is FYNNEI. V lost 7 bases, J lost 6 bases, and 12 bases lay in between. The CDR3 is CASKRQMNGYTF. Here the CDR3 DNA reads TGTGCCAGCAAGCGGCAGATGAATGGCTACACCTTC.

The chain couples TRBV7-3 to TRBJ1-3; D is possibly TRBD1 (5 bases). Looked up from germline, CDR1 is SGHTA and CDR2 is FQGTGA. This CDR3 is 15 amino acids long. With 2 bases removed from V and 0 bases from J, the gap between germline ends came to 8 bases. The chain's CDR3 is CASSLYQGSGNTIYF. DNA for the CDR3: TGTGCCAGCAGCTTATACCAGGGCTCTGGAAACACCATATATTTT.

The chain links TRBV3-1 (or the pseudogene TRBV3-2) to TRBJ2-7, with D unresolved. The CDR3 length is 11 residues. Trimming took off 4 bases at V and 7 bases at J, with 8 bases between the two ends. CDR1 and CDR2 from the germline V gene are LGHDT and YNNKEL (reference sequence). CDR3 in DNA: TGTGCCAGCAGCCCCGGTTGGGAGCAGTACTTC. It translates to CASSPGWEQYF.